This T cell receptor beta chain was captured by sequencing in a study of shared clonotypes between healthy human individuals. At the level of the study: The plates for each donor numbered three CD4 naive, three CD4 memory, two CD8 naive and one CD8 memory. Study findings and constraints: Relative to clonotypes present in all four donors, those not shared had lower generation probabilities.

Repertoires were generated with immunoSEQ multiplex PCR, while TCRdb's copy carries only in-frame clones and drops some. This sample has 2.3 million or so clones, with 85% to 95% found just once. Trimming cost V 6 bases and J 2 bases; bases outside gene matches: 7. The CDR3 runs to 16 residues. Germline lookup yields CDR1 MDHEN and CDR2 SYDVKM. Memory CD4+ cells were the fraction left after CD45RA+ naive selection. Details on this clone: Its antigen is undetermined.

The J gene is TRBJ2-1, the V gene TRBV28; 10 nucleotides line up with TRBD2. The source is a young man in good health. Some clones in this sample may be carry-over from other donors' samples. The specimen was naive CD4+ T cells from PBMCs. Subset: CD45RA+ positively selected. Here the CDR3 DNA reads TGTGCCAGCAGGGTAAGCGGGAGGGCCCCCTACAATGAGCAGTTCTTC. As protein: CASRVSGRAPYNEQFF.